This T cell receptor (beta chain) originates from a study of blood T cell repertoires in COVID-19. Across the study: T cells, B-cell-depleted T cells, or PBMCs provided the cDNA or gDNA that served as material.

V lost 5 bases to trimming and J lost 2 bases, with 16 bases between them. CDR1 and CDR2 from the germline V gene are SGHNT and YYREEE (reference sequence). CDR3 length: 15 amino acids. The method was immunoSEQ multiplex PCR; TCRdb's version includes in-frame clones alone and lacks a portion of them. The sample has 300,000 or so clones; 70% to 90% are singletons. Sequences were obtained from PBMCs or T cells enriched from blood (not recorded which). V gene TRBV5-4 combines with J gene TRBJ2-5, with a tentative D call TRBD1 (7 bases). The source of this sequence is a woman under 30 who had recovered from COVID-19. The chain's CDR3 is CASRPGGTVQETQYF. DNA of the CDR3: TGTGCCAGCAGGCCGGGCGGGACAGTGCAAGAGACCCAGTACTTC.